Listed below are T cell receptor beta chains from one sample, sequenced in a study of blood T cells in healthy people across ages. TCRdb re-called the 5' RACE reads through MiXCR, storing one row per CDR3 protein. The sample holds roughly 1 million distinct CDR3 sequences, roughly 24% seen once. The data also belong to a second study, concerning T cells of mothers and their children.

The sequenced sample was blood. All receptors come from a girl between 2 and 10 years old in good health. Each CDR3 is given with its conserved first and last residue. D genes are given only for firm matches.

d_call: TRBD1; v_call: TRBV7-2; cdr3_aa: CAGKMGTDYSNQPQHF
d_call: NA; v_call: TRBV7-3; cdr3_aa: CASSKDTLETQYF
d_call: TRBD2; v_call: TRBV24-1; cdr3_aa: CATSDWNGGSPPGGANVLTF
d_call: NA; v_call: TRBV9; cdr3_aa: CASSVVPASVDTQYF
d_call: NA; v_call: TRBV7-2; cdr3_aa: CASSYGNPYQYF
d_call: NA; v_call: TRBV24-1; cdr3_aa: CATSVSLNYGCTF
d_call: TRBD1; v_call: TRBV15; cdr3_aa: CATSNRTGGSVTEAFF
d_call: NA; v_call: TRBV2; cdr3_aa: CASSEGGWEPQPQHF
d_call: NA; v_call: TRBV12-5; cdr3_aa: CASGLGGMERNIQYF
d_call: TRBD2; v_call: TRBV5-1; cdr3_aa: CASSFSGSTLAGSTDTQYF
d_call: NA; v_call: TRBV7-6; cdr3_aa: CASSLSGANTGELFF
d_call: NA; v_call: TRBV10-3; cdr3_aa: CAISLDETGNTIYF
d_call: TRBD1; v_call: TRBV15; cdr3_aa: CATSEGQSKNIQYF
d_call: TRBD2; v_call: TRBV19; cdr3_aa: CASSIGAGGPYNEQFF
d_call: NA; v_call: TRBV20-1; cdr3_aa: CSARNPLTGANEQFF
d_call: TRBD1; v_call: TRBV3-1; cdr3_aa: CASKDRGGDTQYF
d_call: NA; v_call: TRBV28; cdr3_aa: CASSSDRSDLLQETQYF
d_call: NA; v_call: TRBV6-5; cdr3_aa: CASSYGGVNGYTF
d_call: TRBD2; v_call: TRBV20-1; cdr3_aa: CSARRGEDYNEQFF
d_call: NA; v_call: TRBV20-1; cdr3_aa: CSARESLRGFEQYF
d_call: TRBD1; v_call: TRBV3-1; cdr3_aa: CASSQPNGQGSEKLFF
d_call: TRBD1; v_call: TRBV29-1; cdr3_aa: CSVEDRVANYGYTF
d_call: NA; v_call: TRBV6-2/TRBV6-3; cdr3_aa: CASRGQVGILYNEQFF